Sequencing of this T cell receptor (beta chain) was carried out in a study of CD8+ T cells in alopecia areata. RNA extraction and reverse transcription yielded cDNA as sequencing template. Repertoires were generated with immunoSEQ multiplex PCR, while TCRdb's copy carries only in-frame clones and drops some. This table has 200,000 or so clones, roughly 40% appearing once. Overall study results and limits: Among the top 100, expanded CD8+ clones, as well as scalp clonality, were significantly decreased by tofacitinib. Scalp sequencing captures resident alphabeta T cells of normal skin too.

Trimming took 6 bases from V and 0 from J, leaving 12 bases between them. Germline lookup yields CDR1 SGHTA and CDR2 FQGNSA. The CDR3 consists of 14 residues. The treatment denotes: oral pan-JAK inhibitor, 5-10 mg twice daily. Remarks on this clone: The target antigen is unknown.

The chain uses TRBV7-2 and TRBJ2-7; D not resolved. This clonotype was sampled from a human donor with alopecia areata. The material sequenced was CD4+ T cells sorted from blood, taken around week 37, from a patient treated with tofacitinib. CDR3: CASRPSRTSYEQYF. CDR3 coding DNA: TGTGCCAGCAGGCCCTCTAGGACCTCCTACGAGCAGTACTTC. Supplemented by reference TRBV7-2 and TRBJ2-7, the full variable domain reads GAGVSQSPSNKVTEKGKDVELRCDPISGHTALYWYRQSLGQGLEFLIYFQGNSAPDKSGLPSDRFSAERTGGSVSTLTIQRTQQEDSAVYLCASRPSRTSYEQYFGPGTRLTVT.